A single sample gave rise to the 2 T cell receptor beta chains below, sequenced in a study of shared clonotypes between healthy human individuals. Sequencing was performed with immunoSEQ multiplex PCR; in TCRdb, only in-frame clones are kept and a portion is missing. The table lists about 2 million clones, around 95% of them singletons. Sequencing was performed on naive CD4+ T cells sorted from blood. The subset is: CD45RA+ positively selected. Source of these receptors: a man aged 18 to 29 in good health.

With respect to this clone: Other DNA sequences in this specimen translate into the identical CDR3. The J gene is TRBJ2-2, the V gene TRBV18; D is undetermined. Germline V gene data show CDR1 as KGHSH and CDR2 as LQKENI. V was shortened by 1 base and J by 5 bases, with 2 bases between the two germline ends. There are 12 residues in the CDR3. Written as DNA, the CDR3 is TGTGCCAGCTCACCACGTACCGGGGAGCTGTTTTTT. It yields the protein CASSPRTGELFF.

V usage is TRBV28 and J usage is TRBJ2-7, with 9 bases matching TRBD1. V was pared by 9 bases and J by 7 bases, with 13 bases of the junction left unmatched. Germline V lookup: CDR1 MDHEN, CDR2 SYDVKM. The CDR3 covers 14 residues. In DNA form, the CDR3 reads TGTGCCAGGAACTACCGGGACAGGGCCCAGGAGCAGTACTTC. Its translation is CARNYRDRAQEQYF.